The 20 T cell receptor beta chains reported below all come from one sample, sequenced in a study of T cell changes during pregnancy in multiple sclerosis. The table came from immunoSEQ multiplex PCR; TCRdb's copy has only in-frame clones and leaves some out. The sample consists of about 45,000 clones, approximately 90% of them appearing once. Here the sequenced sample was CD8+ T cells from peripheral blood mononuclear cells, taken in the second trimester of pregnancy. The receptors were gathered from a female donor with multiple sclerosis, enrolled in a pregnancy study.

The rearrangement joins TRBV7-8 to TRBJ2-5, with 7 bases aligning to TRBD1. This CDR3 spans 15 amino acids. The germline gives CDR1 SGHVS, CDR2 FQNEAQ. The V and J ends lost 5 bases and 0 bases, in that order; junction bases with no gene match: 6. Written as DNA, the CDR3 is TGTGCCAGCAGCGACCGGACAGGAGACCAAGAGACCCAGTACTTC. This codes for CASSDRTGDQETQYF. Filled out from reference TRBV7-8 and TRBJ2-5, the complete variable domain reads GAGVSQSPRYKVAKRGQDVALRCDPISGHVSLFWYQQALGQGPEFLTYFQNEAQLDKSGLPSDRFFAERPEGSVSTLKIQRTQQEDSAVYLCASSDRTGDQETQYFGPGTRLLVL.

V gene TRBV5-4 combines with J gene TRBJ2-1; 11 bases are shared with TRBD2. Unmatched junction bases numbered 2, after V lost 2 bases and J lost 4 bases. Germline values: CDR1 SGHNT, CDR2 YYREEE (reference sequence). This CDR3 is 15 amino acids long. In DNA, the CDR3 is TGTGCCAGCAGCTTACTAGCGGGGGCATACAATGAGCAGTTCTTC. Translation gives CASSLLAGAYNEQFF. The variable domain in full, completed from reference TRBV5-4 and TRBJ2-1, reads ETGVTQSPTHLIKTRGQQVTLRCSSQSGHNTVSWYQQALGQGPQFIFQYYREEENGRGNFPPRFSGLQFPNYSSELNVNALELDDSALYLCASSLLAGAYNEQFFGPGTRLTVL.

CDR3 residues: CASSPGNHQSDTQYF. DNA for the CDR3: TGTGCCAGCTCCCCCGGGAATCATCAATCAGATACGCAGTATTTT. The gene calls are TRBV9 and TRBJ2-3, with D possibly TRBD2 on 5 matching bases. The CDR3 has 15 residues. Germline V CDR1 and CDR2: SGDLS, YYNGEE. Trimming stripped 7 bases from V and 4 bases from J, with 19 bases between.

This clone was counted a few times. V and J are TRBV7-9 and TRBJ1-2, with a tentative D call TRBD1 (5 bases). Per the germline V gene, CDR1 is SEHNR and CDR2 is FQNEAQ (reference sequence). V was cut by 7 bases and J by 10 bases, with 13 bases left in between. This CDR3 has 11 amino acids. CDR3 nucleotide sequence: TGTGCCAGCACCGAGGCGGGGGTCTACACCTTC. Protein: CASTEAGVYTF.

The chain couples TRBV9 to TRBJ1-3; D possibly corresponds to TRBD1 (5 bases). Germline loops: CDR1 SGDLS, CDR2 YYNGEE. V lost 4 bases and J 3 bases, leaving 17 bases between the germline ends. This CDR3 has 16 residues. CDR3 sequence reads: CASSLSRQSGGNTIYF. CDR3 DNA sequence: TGTGCCAGCAGCTTGAGTCGACAGTCGGGTGGAAACACCATATATTTT.

This clone appeared a single time. The chain links TRBV6-6 to TRBJ2-3; D is undetermined. Germline values: CDR1 MNHNY, CDR2 SVGAGI (reference sequence). Trimming removed 0 bases from V and 4 bases from J, with 8 bases in between. This CDR3 comprises 14 residues. The CDR3 nucleotides are TGTGCCAGCAGTTACTCGAGTCCCCCAGATACGCAGTATTTT. It yields the protein CASSYSSPPDTQYF.

This chain connects TRBV19 to TRBJ1-2; the D is unclear. CDR1 is LNHDA, CDR2 SQIVND, per germline (reference sequence). The V end lost 1 base, the J end lost 8 bases, and 14 bases lay between the germline ends. The CDR3 has 14 residues. Here the CDR3 reads CASSIAPGRKGYTF. DNA for the CDR3: TGTGCCAGTAGTATAGCCCCTGGGAGGAAGGGCTACACCTTC.

The chain is built from TRBV13 and TRBJ2-5, with TRBD2 matching 12 bases. Per the germline V gene, CDR1 is PRHDT and CDR2 is FYEKMQ (reference sequence). Trimming at V came to 5 bases and at J to 7 bases, leaving 11 bases not matched to a gene. This CDR3 contains 16 residues. The DNA for the CDR3 is TGTGCCAGCAGCACCCGACTAGCGGGGGCCCGGCGGACCCAGTACTTC. Its protein is CASSTRLAGARRTQYF.

J is TRBJ2-1 and V is TRBV19; 8 nucleotides agree with TRBD2. Per the germline V gene, CDR1 is LNHDA and CDR2 is SQIVND (reference sequence). V trimming: 8 bases; J trimming: 0 bases; junction bases outside the gene matches: 6. The CDR3 length is 15 residues. CDR3 sequence (DNA): TGTGCCAGTCGGAAAAGCGGGAGCTCCTACAATGAGCAGTTCTTC. It encodes CASRKSGSSYNEQFF.

The chain has TRBV27 and TRBJ2-6; D is ambiguous. The CDR3 runs 13 residues. V lost 6 bases and J 3 bases, leaving 6 bases between the germline ends. Germline V gene data show CDR1 as MNHEY and CDR2 as SMNVEV (reference sequence). CDR3 protein: CASRAYGANVLTF. In DNA form, the CDR3 reads TGTGCCAGCAGGGCATATGGGGCCAACGTCCTGACTTTC. Full variable domain (rest looked up from reference TRBV27 and TRBJ2-6): EAQVTQNPRYLITVTGKKLTVTCSQNMNHEYMSWYRQDPGLGLRQIYYSMNVEVTDKGDVPEGYKVSRKEKRNFPLILESPSPNQTSLYFCASRAYGANVLTFGAGSRLTVL.

The chain recombines TRBV4-3 with TRBJ1-4, with 8 bases fitting TRBD1. The CDR3 totals 15 residues. Trimming took 1 base from V and 8 from J; bases not matched to a gene: 6. The V gene's germline CDR1 is LGHNA and CDR2 YSLEER. The CDR3 nucleotides are TGCGCCAGCAGCCAAGCGTTGGACAGGGACGAAAAACTGTTTTTT. Its translation: CASSQALDRDEKLFF.

The rearrangement links TRBV6-6 to TRBJ2-7; 8 nucleotides line up with TRBD1. CDR3 length: 12 residues. The V segment lost 8 bases and the J segment 3 bases; nucleotides outside the gene matches: 3. The germline V gene has CDR1 MNHNY and CDR2 SVGAGI (reference sequence). CDR3 sequence (DNA): TGTGCCAGCGGACAGGGCGTCTACGAGCAGTACTTC. Translated, it gives CASGQGVYEQYF.

The gene calls are TRBV9 and TRBJ1-2; the match to TRBD1 covers 7 bases. The junction had 14 bases not matched to a gene; V was cut back by 0 bases and J by 3 bases. The CDR3 is 18 amino acids. Germline-derived CDR1 and CDR2 are SGDLS and YYNGEE. The CDR3 region is CASSVAAGYGTEDYGYTF. CDR3 bases: TGTGCCAGCAGCGTAGCTGCTGGCTACGGGACAGAGGACTATGGCTACACCTTC.

The rearrangement uses TRBV7-6 and TRBJ2-2; TRBD2 is a possible D gene (5 bases). The CDR3 runs 14 residues. CDR1 and CDR2 from the germline V gene are SGHVS and FNYEAQ. Trimming removed 5 bases from V and 2 bases from J, with 9 bases in between. CDR3 amino acids: CASSLGLNTGELFF. The CDR3 nucleotides are TGTGCCAGCAGCCTAGGACTCAACACCGGGGAGCTGTTTTTT.

This clone was seen just once. The chain carries TRBV19 and TRBJ1-1; D unclear. V lost 2 bases, J lost 4 bases, and 11 bases lay in between. CDR1 is LNHDA, CDR2 SQIVND, per germline (reference sequence). There are 14 residues in the CDR3. The CDR3 loop reads CASSIQLEGTEAFF. For the CDR3, the DNA is TGTGCCAGTAGTATACAACTGGAGGGCACTGAAGCTTTCTTT.

The chain employs TRBV7-9 and TRBJ1-2; TRBD1 matches at 7 bases. There are 15 residues in the CDR3. Germline CDR1 reads SEHNR; CDR2 reads FQNEAQ (reference sequence). J was trimmed by 2 bases and V by 5 bases; bases with no gene match: 8. The DNA for the CDR3 is TGTGCCAGCAGCCCAGAAGGGGGCACGAACTATGGCTACACCTTC. This translates into CASSPEGGTNYGYTF. Using reference TRBV7-9 and TRBJ1-2 for the parts outside the CDR3, the full variable domain is DTGVSQNPRHKITKRGQNVTFRCDPISEHNRLYWYRQTLGQGPEFLTYFQNEAQLEKSRLLSDRFSAERPKGSFSTLEIQRTEQGDSAMYLCASSPEGGTNYGYTFGSGTRLTVV.

This rearrangement joins TRBV7-9 to TRBJ1-4; weak D call: TRBD1 (6 bases). Looked up from germline, CDR1 is SEHNR and CDR2 is FQNEAQ (reference sequence). V gave up 5 bases and J gave up 1 base, with 14 bases separating them. This CDR3 has 16 amino acids. CDR3 bases: TGTGCCAGCAGCGGAAGCAGGGGAAGAACTAATGAAAAACTGTTTTTT. Protein: CASSGSRGRTNEKLFF.

This chain joins TRBV5-4 and TRBJ2-7, with 10 bases matching TRBD2. The CDR3 is 15 residues long. Germline values: CDR1 SGHNT, CDR2 YYREEE (reference sequence). Losses at the gene ends were 3 bases for V and 3 bases for J; bases not matched to a gene: 6. The CDR3 reads CASSSTSGDNYEQYF. The CDR3 DNA follows: TGTGCCAGCAGCTCCACTAGCGGGGACAACTACGAGCAGTACTTC.

The J gene is TRBJ1-3, the V gene TRBV11-2; the D is unclear. This CDR3 has 14 amino acids. V was clipped by 1 base and J by 3 bases, with 7 bases between them. Germline V gene lookup returns CDR1 SGHAT and CDR2 FQNNGV. For the CDR3, the DNA is TGTGCCAGCAGCTTAGTTGCGCTTGGAAACACCATATATTTT. This sequence encodes CASSLVALGNTIYF.

This clone was counted once. CDR3 sequence (DNA): TGTGCCAGCAGCCAAGATTGGCTAGCGGGGGGGTTGTCGGAGACCCAGTACTTC. It is translated as CASSQDWLAGGLSETQYF. The chain uses TRBV14 and TRBJ2-5; 12 positions match TRBD2. Trimming took 0 bases from V and 5 from J; bases not matched to a gene: 10. Germline CDR1 SGHDN, CDR2 FVKESK. The CDR3 is 18 amino acids.